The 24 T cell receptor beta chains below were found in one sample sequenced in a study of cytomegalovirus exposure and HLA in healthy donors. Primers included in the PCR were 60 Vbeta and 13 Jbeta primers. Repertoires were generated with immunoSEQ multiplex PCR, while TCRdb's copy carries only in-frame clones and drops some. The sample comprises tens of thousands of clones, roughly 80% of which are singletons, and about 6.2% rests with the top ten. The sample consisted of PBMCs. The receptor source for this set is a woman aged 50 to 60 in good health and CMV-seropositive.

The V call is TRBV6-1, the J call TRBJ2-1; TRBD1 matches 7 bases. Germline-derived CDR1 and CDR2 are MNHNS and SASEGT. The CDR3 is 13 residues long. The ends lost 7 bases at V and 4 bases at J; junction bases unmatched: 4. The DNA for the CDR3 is TGTGCCAGCATGGCAGGGGGTTACAATGAGCAGTTCTTC. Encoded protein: CASMAGGYNEQFF.

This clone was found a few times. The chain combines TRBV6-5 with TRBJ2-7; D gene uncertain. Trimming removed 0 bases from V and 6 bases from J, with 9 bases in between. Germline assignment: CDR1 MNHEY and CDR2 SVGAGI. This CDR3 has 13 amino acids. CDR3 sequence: CASSYSSLGEQYF. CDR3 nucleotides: TGTGCCAGCAGTTACTCGTCGCTAGGCGAGCAGTACTTC.

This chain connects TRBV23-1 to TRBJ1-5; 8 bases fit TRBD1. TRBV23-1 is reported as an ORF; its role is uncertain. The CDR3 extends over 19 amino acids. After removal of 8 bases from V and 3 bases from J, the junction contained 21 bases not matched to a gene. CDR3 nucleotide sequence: TGCGCCAGCCCCATGGGGGGCAGGGGACAGGTCGGGAACAATCAGCCCCAGCATTTT. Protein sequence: CASPMGGRGQVGNNQPQHF.

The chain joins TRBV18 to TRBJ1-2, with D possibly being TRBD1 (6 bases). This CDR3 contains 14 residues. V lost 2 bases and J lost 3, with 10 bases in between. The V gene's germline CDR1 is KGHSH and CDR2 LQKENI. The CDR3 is CASSPSRQDYGYTF. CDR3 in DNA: TGTGCCAGCTCACCATCCCGACAGGACTATGGCTACACCTTC. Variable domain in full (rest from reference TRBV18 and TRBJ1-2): NAGVMQNPRHLVRRRGQEARLRCSPMKGHSHVYWYRQLPEEGLKFMVYLQKENIIDESGMPKERFSAEFPKEGPSILRIQQVVRGDSAAYFCASSPSRQDYGYTFGSGTRLTVV.

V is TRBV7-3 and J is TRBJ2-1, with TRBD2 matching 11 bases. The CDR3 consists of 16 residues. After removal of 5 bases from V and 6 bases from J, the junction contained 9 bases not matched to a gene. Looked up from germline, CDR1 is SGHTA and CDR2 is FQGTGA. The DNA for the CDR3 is TGTGCCAGCAGCAGAGAACTAGCGGGAGTCCGCAATGAGCAGTTCTTC. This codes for CASSRELAGVRNEQFF.

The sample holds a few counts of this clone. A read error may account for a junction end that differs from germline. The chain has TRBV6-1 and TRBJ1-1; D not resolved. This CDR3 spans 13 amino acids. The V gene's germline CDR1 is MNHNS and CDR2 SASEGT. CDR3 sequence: CASSKSFNIEAFF. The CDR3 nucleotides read TGTGCCAGCAGTAAGTCCTTCAACATTGAAGCTTTCTTT.

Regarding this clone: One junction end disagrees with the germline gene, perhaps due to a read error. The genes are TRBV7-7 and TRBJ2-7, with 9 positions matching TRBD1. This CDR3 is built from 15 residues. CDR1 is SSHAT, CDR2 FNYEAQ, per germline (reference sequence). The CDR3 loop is CASSPGTGQIYEQYF. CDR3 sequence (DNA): TGTGCTAGCAGTCCCGGGACAGGGCAAATCTACGAGCAGTACTTC.

CDR3 in amino acids: CASSLYGGGYTF. For the CDR3, the DNA is TGTGCCAGCAGTTTATACGGGGGAGGCTACACCTTC. The rearrangement links TRBV28 to TRBJ1-2; possibly TRBD1 for D (5 bases). Trimming stripped 1 base from V and 8 bases from J, with 8 bases between. This CDR3 is 12 amino acids long. Looked up from germline, CDR1 is MDHEN and CDR2 is SYDVKM.

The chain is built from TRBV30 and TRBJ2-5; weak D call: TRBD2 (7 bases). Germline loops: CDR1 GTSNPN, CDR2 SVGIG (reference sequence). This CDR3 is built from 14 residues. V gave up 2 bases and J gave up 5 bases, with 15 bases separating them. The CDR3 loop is CAWSHQGRGETQYF. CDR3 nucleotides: TGTGCCTGGAGTCACCAGGGGAGGGGGGAGACCCAGTACTTC. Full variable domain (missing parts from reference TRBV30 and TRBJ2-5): SQTIHQWPATLVQPVGSPLSLECTVEGTSNPNLYWYRQAAGRGLQLLFYSVGIGQISSEVPQNLSASRPQDRQFILSSKKLLLSDSGFYLCAWSHQGRGETQYFGPGTRLLVL.

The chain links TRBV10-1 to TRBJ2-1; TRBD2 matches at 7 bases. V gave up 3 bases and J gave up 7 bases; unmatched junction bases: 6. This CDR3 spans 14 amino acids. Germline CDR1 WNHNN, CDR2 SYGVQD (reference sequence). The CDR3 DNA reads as TGCGCCAGCAGTGACGGGGGAGGGCGGAATGAGCAGTTCTTC. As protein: CASSDGGGRNEQFF.

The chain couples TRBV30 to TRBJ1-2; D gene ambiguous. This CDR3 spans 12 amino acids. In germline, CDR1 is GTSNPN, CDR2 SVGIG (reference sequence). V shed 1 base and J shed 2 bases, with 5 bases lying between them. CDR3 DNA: TGTGCCTGGAGTGGGCAGAACTATGGCTACACCTTC. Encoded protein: CAWSGQNYGYTF.

CDR3 protein: CSVEAQRSYNEQFF. DNA of the CDR3: TGCAGCGTTGAAGCCCAGCGGAGCTACAATGAGCAGTTCTTC. The V gene is TRBV29-1, the J gene TRBJ2-1; D perhaps matches TRBD2 (5 bases). Germline V gene lookup returns CDR1 SQVTM and CDR2 ANQGSEA. V lost 1 base to trimming and J lost 3 bases, with 10 bases between them. The length of the CDR3 is 14 residues.

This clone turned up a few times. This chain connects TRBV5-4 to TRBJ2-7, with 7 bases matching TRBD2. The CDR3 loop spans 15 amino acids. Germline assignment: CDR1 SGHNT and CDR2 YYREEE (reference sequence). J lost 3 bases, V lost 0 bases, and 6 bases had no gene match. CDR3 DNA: TGTGCCAGCAGCTTGGTTGCGGGAGCCCGCTACGAGCAGTACTTC. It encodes CASSLVAGARYEQYF.

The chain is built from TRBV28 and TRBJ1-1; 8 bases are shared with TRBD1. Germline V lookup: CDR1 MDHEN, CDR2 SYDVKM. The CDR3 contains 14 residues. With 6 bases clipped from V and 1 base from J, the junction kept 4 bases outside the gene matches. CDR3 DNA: TGTGCCAGCAGGCGGACAGGGTCGAACACTGAAGCTTTCTTT. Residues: CASRRTGSNTEAFF.

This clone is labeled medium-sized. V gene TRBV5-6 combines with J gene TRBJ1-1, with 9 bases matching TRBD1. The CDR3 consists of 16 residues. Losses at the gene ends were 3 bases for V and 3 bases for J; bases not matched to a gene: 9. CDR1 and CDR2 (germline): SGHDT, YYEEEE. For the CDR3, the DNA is TGTGCCAGCAGCTCAGGACAGGGGAGATCGTACACTGAAGCTTTCTTT. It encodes CASSSGQGRSYTEAFF.

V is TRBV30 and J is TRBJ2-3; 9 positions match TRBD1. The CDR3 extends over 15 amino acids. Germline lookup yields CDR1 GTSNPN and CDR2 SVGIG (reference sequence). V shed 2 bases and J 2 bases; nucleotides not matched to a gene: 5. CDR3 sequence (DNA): TGTGCCTGGAGTACAGGGGACAGGGACACAGATACGCAGTATTTT. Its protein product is CAWSTGDRDTDTQYF.

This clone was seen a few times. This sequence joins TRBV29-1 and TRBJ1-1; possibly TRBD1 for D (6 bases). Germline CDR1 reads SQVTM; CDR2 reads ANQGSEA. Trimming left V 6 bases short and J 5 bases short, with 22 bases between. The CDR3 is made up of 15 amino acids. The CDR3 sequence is CSVAKKQGFWTEAFF. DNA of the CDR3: TGCAGCGTCGCTAAGAAACAGGGTTTTTGGACTGAAGCTTTCTTT.

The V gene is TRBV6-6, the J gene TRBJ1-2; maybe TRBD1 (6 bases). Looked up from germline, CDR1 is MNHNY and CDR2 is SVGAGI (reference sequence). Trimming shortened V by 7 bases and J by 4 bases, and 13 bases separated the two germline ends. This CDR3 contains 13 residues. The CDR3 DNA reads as TGTGCCAGCATCGGGACACACGCCTATGGCTACACCTTC. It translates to CASIGTHAYGYTF.

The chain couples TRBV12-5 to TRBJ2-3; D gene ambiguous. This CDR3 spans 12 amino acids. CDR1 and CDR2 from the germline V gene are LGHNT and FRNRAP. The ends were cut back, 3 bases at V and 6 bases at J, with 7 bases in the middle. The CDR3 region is CASGLYGDTQYF. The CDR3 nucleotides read TGTGCTAGTGGTTTATACGGGGATACGCAGTATTTT. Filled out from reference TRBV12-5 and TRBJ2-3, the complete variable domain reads DARVTQTPRHKVTEMGQEVTMRCQPILGHNTVFWYRQTMMQGLELLAYFRNRAPLDDSGMPKDRFSAEMPDATLATLKIQPSEPRDSAVYFCASGLYGDTQYFGPGTRLTVL.

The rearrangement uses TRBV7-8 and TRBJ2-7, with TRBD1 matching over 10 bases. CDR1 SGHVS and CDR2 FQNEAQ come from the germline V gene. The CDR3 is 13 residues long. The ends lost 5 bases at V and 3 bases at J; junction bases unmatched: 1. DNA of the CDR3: TGTGCCAGCAGCCGGACAGGGGGCTACGAGCAGTACTTC. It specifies CASSRTGGYEQYF.

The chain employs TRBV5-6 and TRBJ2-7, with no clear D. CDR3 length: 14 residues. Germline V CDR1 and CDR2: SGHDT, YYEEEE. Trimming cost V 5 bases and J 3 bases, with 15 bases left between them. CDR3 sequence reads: CASRSEPENYEQYF. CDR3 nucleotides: TGTGCCAGCAGGTCGGAGCCTGAAAACTACGAGCAGTACTTC.

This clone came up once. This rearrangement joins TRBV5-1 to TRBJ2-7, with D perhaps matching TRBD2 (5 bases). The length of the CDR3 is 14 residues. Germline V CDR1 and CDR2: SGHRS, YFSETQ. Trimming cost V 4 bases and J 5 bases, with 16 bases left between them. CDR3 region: CASSPGLGGNEQYF. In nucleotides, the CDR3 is TGCGCCAGCAGCCCCGGACTTGGTGGCAACGAGCAGTACTTC.

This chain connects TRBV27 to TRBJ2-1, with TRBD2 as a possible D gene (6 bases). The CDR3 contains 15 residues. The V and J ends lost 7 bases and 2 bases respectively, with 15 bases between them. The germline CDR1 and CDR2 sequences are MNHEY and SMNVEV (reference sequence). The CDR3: CASTLGRGAYNEQFF. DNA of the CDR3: TGTGCCAGCACCCTCGGGAGAGGCGCCTACAATGAGCAGTTCTTC.

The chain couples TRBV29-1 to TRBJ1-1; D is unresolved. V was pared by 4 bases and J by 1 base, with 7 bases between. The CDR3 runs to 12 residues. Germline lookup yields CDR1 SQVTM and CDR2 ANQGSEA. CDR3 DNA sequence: TGCAGCGTTGGCGGCGGGAACACTGAAGCTTTCTTT. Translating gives CSVGGGNTEAFF.